Detailed here is one TCR beta chain. Its antigen is unknown. This entry comes from a study of post-analysis software for immune sequencing data. At the level of the study: The disease courses covered relapsing-remitting, secondary progressive and progressive-relapsing multiple sclerosis.

The authors incorporated unique molecular identifiers into the TCR beta cDNA libraries. T cells numbering roughly 0.85 to 10 million gave rise to 500,000 or so cDNA molecules. From the PCR reads, TCRdb called clonotypes with MiXCR, one entry per CDR3 protein. The sample holds a few hundred thousand distinct CDR3 sequences; around 40% are singletons and the top ten take roughly 12%. Regarding the study as a whole: Versus controls, multiple sclerosis patients showed significantly lower diversity (normalized Chao1). Clustering by F measure revealed strong co-clustering among samples prepared together in one batch.

Material for sequencing was blood. The sequence was obtained from a girl under 18 with multiple sclerosis.

The CDR3 loop is CASSLSQGTNYGYTF. Written as DNA, the CDR3 is TGTGCCAGCAGTTTATCGCAGGGAACTAACTATGGCTACACCTTC. V is TRBV12-3 or TRBV12-4 and J is TRBJ1-2; a possible D gene is TRBD1 (5 bases). V gave up 2 bases and J gave up 0 bases, with 10 bases separating them. The CDR3 runs 15 residues.